Listed below are T cell receptor beta chains from one sample, sequenced in a study of PD-L1 blockade in urothelial cancer. Using immunoSEQ multiplex PCR, the repertoire was profiled, and TCRdb retains in-frame clones only, with some absent. The data contain about 87,000 clones, about four fifths of them singletons. The sequenced sample was PBMCs, obtained around atezolizumab (anti-PD-L1) treatment. Receptors were obtained from a man between 60 and 75 years old with urothelial cancer. Both conserved end residues are part of each CDR3. The order of the fields is J gene, V gene, clone size, D gene, CDR3 protein, CDR3 DNA. D genes are given only for firm matches. The size entry is marked missing in some rows and otherwise reads once, few, many or a size class.

J: TRBJ1-1
V: TRBV7-9
size: NA
D: TRBD1
CDR3: CASSPRPTPGQIKSEAFF
DNA: TGTGCCAGCAGCCCCCGCCCGACGCCGGGACAGATAAAATCTGAAGCTTTCTTT

J: TRBJ1-2
V: TRBV11-2
size: few
D: NA
CDR3: CASSLWESYTF
DNA: TGTGCCAGCAGCTTATGGGAGAGCTACACCTTC

J: TRBJ2-4
V: TRBV5-4
size: NA
D: TRBD2
CDR3: CASSFLAGAGGIQYF
DNA: TGTGCCAGCAGCTTCCTAGCGGGAGCAGGTGGCATTCAGTACTTC

J: TRBJ1-6
V: TRBV27
size: NA
D: NA
CDR3: CASSLKGRAWGSPLHF
DNA: TGTGCCAGCAGTTTAAAGGGCAGGGCATGGGGTTCACCCCTCCACTTT

J: TRBJ1-3
V: TRBV28
size: NA
D: TRBD1
CDR3: CASSSVRTGRVYTIYF
DNA: TGTGCCAGCAGTTCAGTTAGGACAGGGCGGGTATACACCATATATTTT

J: TRBJ2-3
V: TRBV28
size: NA
D: TRBD2
CDR3: CASSPAGLAGLDTQYF
DNA: TGTGCCAGCAGTCCCGCGGGACTAGCGGGACTTGATACGCAGTATTTT

J: TRBJ1-5
V: TRBV6-1
size: NA
D: NA
CDR3: CASSAQASNQPQHF
DNA: TGTGCCAGCAGTGCACAGGCTAGCAATCAGCCCCAGCATTTT

J: TRBJ2-7
V: TRBV9
size: NA
D: NA
CDR3: CASSVRENLVGNYEQYF
DNA: TGTGCCAGCAGCGTACGGGAGAACCTCGTCGGGAACTACGAGCAGTACTTC

J: TRBJ2-5
V: TRBV2
size: NA
D: NA
CDR3: CASSRNGGETQYF
DNA: TGTGCCAGCAGTAGAAATGGGGGGGAGACCCAGTACTTC

J: TRBJ1-1
V: TRBV29-1
size: NA
D: TRBD1
CDR3: CSVAGGSGTEAFF
DNA: TGCAGCGTCGCAGGGGGTTCGGGCACTGAAGCTTTCTTT

J: TRBJ2-7
V: TRBV10-3
size: NA
D: TRBD1
CDR3: CATRQGDYEQYF
DNA: TGTGCCACCAGACAGGGGGACTACGAGCAGTACTTC

J: TRBJ2-7
V: TRBV7-2
size: once
D: TRBD2
CDR3: CASSVLPRLAGDEQYF
DNA: TGTGCCAGCAGCGTCCTCCCACGGCTAGCGGGAGACGAGCAGTACTTC

J: TRBJ1-4
V: TRBV2
size: NA
D: TRBD1
CDR3: CASRTDRVEREKLFF
DNA: TGTGCCAGCAGGACAGACAGGGTGGAGCGGGAAAAACTGTTTTTT

J: TRBJ1-1
V: TRBV25-1
size: NA
D: NA
CDR3: CASSADRLNTEAFF
DNA: TGTGCCAGCAGTGCTGACAGATTGAACACTGAAGCTTTCTTT

J: TRBJ1-3
V: TRBV14
size: NA
D: NA
CDR3: CASSLRGPYSGNTIYF
DNA: TGTGCCAGCAGCCTCAGGGGACCCTACTCTGGAAACACCATATATTTT

J: TRBJ1-1
V: TRBV2
size: NA
D: TRBD1
CDR3: CASSGAGGQGPQDGAFF
DNA: TGTGCCAGCAGTGGCGCCGGGGGACAGGGACCCCAGGACGGGGCTTTCTTT

J: TRBJ2-3
V: TRBV12-5
size: few
D: TRBD2
CDR3: CASGLDGTGGTDTQYF
DNA: TGTGCTAGTGGTTTGGACGGAACGGGGGGAACAGATACGCAGTATTTT

J: TRBJ2-1
V: TRBV4-3
size: NA
D: TRBD1
CDR3: CASSQGQAPRNEQFF
DNA: TGCGCCAGCAGCCAGGGACAGGCCCCAAGGAATGAGCAGTTCTTC

J: TRBJ2-7
V: TRBV30
size: NA
D: NA
CDR3: CAWRPLRDTYEQYF
DNA: TGTGCCTGGAGGCCCCTCAGGGATACCTACGAGCAGTACTTC

J: TRBJ2-1
V: TRBV6-1
size: once
D: TRBD1
CDR3: CASRIGGSYNEQFF
DNA: TGTGCCAGCAGAATAGGGGGCAGCTACAATGAGCAGTTCTTC

J: TRBJ1-4
V: TRBV10-1
size: NA
D: NA
CDR3: CASSEGGTNEKLFF
DNA: TGCGCCAGCAGTGAAGGAGGGACTAATGAAAAACTGTTTTTT

J: TRBJ2-7
V: TRBV5-4
size: NA
D: NA
CDR3: CASSKGSGEQYF
DNA: TGTGCCAGCAGCAAGGGGTCAGGCGAGCAGTACTTC

J: TRBJ2-3
V: TRBV19
size: NA
D: TRBD1
CDR3: CASSPSLGGRADTQYF
DNA: TGTGCCAGTAGTCCCTCCTTAGGGGGCAGAGCAGATACGCAGTATTTT

J: TRBJ2-2
V: TRBV6-1
size: NA
D: TRBD1
CDR3: CASSRQGSGELFF
DNA: TGTGCCAGCAGTCGACAGGGCTCCGGGGAGCTGTTTTTT

J: TRBJ2-7
V: TRBV19
size: NA
D: TRBD2
CDR3: CASSITGGPAYEQYF
DNA: TGTGCCAGTAGTATAACGGGAGGGCCGGCGTACGAGCAGTACTTC

J: TRBJ2-7
V: TRBV7-9
size: NA
D: NA
CDR3: CASSLGGQREYF
DNA: TGTGCCAGCAGCTTAGGAGGTCAGAGAGAGTACTTC

J: TRBJ1-4
V: TRBV6-1
size: NA
D: NA
CDR3: CASSEGWGATNEKLFF
DNA: TGTGCCAGCAGTGAAGGCTGGGGGGCAACTAATGAAAAACTGTTTTTT

J: TRBJ2-5
V: TRBV19
size: NA
D: TRBD1
CDR3: CASSIWARGETQYF
DNA: TGTGCCAGTAGTATATGGGCCAGGGGGGAGACCCAGTACTTC

J: TRBJ1-5
V: TRBV9
size: NA
D: TRBD1
CDR3: CASSQGEGDQPQHF
DNA: TGTGCCAGCAGCCAGGGGGAAGGGGATCAGCCCCAGCATTTT

J: TRBJ2-1
V: TRBV5-1
size: NA
D: NA
CDR3: CASSLPLNNEQFF
DNA: TGCGCCAGCAGCTTACCACTCAACAATGAGCAGTTCTTC

J: TRBJ1-2
V: TRBV15
size: NA
D: TRBD1
CDR3: CATSRVQGANYGYTF
DNA: TGTGCCACCAGCAGAGTGCAGGGGGCTAACTATGGCTACACCTTC

J: TRBJ1-2
V: TRBV2
size: NA
D: NA
CDR3: CASTRQVLNYGYTF
DNA: TGTGCCAGCACACGACAGGTCCTTAACTATGGCTACACCTTC

J: TRBJ2-3
V: TRBV29-1
size: NA
D: TRBD2
CDR3: CSVEAAGLAVTDTQYF
DNA: TGCAGCGTTGAAGCGGCGGGACTAGCGGTCACAGATACGCAGTATTTT

J: TRBJ2-1
V: TRBV9
size: NA
D: NA
CDR3: CASSVVGVSGLLSSYNEQFF
DNA: TGTGCCAGCAGCGTAGTAGGTGTGAGCGGATTACTAAGCTCCTACAATGAGCAGTTCTTC

J: TRBJ2-2
V: TRBV5-1
size: few
D: TRBD2
CDR3: CASSLGPRLAEAGELFF
DNA: TGCGCCAGCAGCTTGGGGCCTCGACTAGCGGAAGCCGGGGAGCTGTTTTTT

J: TRBJ1-4
V: TRBV15
size: NA
D: NA
CDR3: CATRPTLGGLFF
DNA: TGTGCTACCCGACCGACTTTGGGCGGGCTGTTTTTT

J: TRBJ1-4
V: TRBV11-2
size: NA
D: NA
CDR3: CASSFYQTNEKLFF
DNA: TGTGCCAGCAGCTTCTACCAAACTAATGAAAAACTGTTTTTT

J: TRBJ1-5
V: TRBV7-6
size: NA
D: NA
CDR3: CASSSWAGGEQNRNQPQHF
DNA: TGTGCCAGCAGCTCGTGGGCGGGGGGCGAGCAAAATCGCAATCAGCCCCAGCATTTT

J: TRBJ1-2
V: TRBV29-1
size: NA
D: NA
CDR3: CSTHLATGNIFDGYTF
DNA: TGCAGCACCCACCTGGCCACAGGGAATATTTTTGATGGCTACACCTTC

J: TRBJ2-3
V: TRBV7-9
size: NA
D: TRBD2
CDR3: CASSLLGLAGDKSTQYF
DNA: TGTGCCAGCAGCTTACTTGGACTAGCGGGAGACAAGAGTACGCAGTATTTT

J: TRBJ2-7
V: TRBV6-6
size: NA
D: TRBD1
CDR3: CASSYEGTGGREQYF
DNA: TGTGCCAGCAGTTACGAGGGGACAGGGGGCCGCGAGCAGTACTTC

J: TRBJ2-3
V: TRBV5-1
size: NA
D: NA
CDR3: CASSLASQGDTQYF
DNA: TGCGCCAGCAGCTTGGCCAGTCAGGGAGATACGCAGTATTTT

J: TRBJ1-2
V: TRBV5-6
size: NA
D: NA
CDR3: CASSLVEGNYYGYTF
DNA: TGTGCCAGCAGCTTGGTGGAGGGGAACTACTATGGCTACACCTTC

J: TRBJ1-1
V: TRBV7-9
size: NA
D: NA
CDR3: CASSFQQTETFF
DNA: TGTGCCAGCAGTTTCCAACAAACCGAAACTTTCTTT

J: TRBJ2-1
V: TRBV7-3
size: NA
D: TRBD2
CDR3: CASSLLLAGYNEQFF
DNA: TGTGCCAGCAGCTTATTGCTAGCGGGGTACAATGAGCAGTTCTTC